Listed here is a single T cell receptor (beta chain). Its target is not known. V lost 2 bases to trimming and J lost 3 bases, with 15 bases between them. The CDR3 runs to 16 residues. CDR1 is SSHAT, CDR2 FNYEAQ, per germline (reference sequence). This sample was included in a study of identical twins. General observations from the study: Out-of-frame alpha sequences shared by twins were enriched for low generation probability. One should note that invariant MAIT and iNKT cells could partly confound zero-insertion analyses. Abundant beta clonotypes from cord blood bore fewer insertions; memory repertoires lacked this pattern.

One entry per CDR3 protein results from TCRdb running MiXCR on the 5' RACE reads. Among 1.5 million or so distinct CDR3 sequences listed, around 33% were seen once. Everyone who donated was a healthy Caucasian. The chain links TRBV7-7 to TRBJ2-3; D is undetermined. The sample comprised cord blood. This TCR derives from a newborn girl in good health. CDR3 amino acids: CASSLSGHFGTDTQYF. CDR3 nucleotides: TGTGCCAGCAGCTTATCCGGTCATTTCGGGACAGATACGCAGTATTTT.